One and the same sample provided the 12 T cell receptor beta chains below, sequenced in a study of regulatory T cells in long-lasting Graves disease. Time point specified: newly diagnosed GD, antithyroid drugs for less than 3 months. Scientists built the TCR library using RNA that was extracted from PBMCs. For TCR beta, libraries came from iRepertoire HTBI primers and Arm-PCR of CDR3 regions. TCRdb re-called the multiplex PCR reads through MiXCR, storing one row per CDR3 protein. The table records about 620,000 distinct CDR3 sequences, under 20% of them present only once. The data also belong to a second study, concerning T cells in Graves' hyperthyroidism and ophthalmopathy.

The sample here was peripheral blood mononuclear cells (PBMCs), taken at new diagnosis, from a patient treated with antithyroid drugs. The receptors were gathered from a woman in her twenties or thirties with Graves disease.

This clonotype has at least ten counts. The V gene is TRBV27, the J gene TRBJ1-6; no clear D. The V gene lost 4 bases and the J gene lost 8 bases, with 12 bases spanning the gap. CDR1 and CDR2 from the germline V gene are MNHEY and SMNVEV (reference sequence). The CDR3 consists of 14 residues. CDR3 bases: TGTGCCAGCAGTTCAACAGTCTTGTATTCACCCCTCCACTTT. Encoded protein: CASSSTVLYSPLHF.

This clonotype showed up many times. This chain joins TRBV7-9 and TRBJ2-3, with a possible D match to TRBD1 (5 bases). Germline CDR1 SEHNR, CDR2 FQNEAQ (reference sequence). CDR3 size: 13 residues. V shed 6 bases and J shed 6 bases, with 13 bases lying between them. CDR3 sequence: CASSFQGPDTQYF. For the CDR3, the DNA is TGTGCCAGCAGTTTTCAGGGCCCTGATACGCAGTATTTT.

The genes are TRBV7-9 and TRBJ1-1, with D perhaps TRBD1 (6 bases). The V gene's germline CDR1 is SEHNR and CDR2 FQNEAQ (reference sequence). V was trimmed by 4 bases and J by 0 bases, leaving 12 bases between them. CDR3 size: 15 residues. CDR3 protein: CASSSSDSLNTEAFF. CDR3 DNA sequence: TGTGCCAGCAGCTCCTCGGACAGCCTGAACACTGAAGCTTTCTTT.

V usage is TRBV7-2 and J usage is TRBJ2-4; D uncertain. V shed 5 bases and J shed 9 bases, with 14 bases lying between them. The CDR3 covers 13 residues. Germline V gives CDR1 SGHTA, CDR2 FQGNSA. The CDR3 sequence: CTSSLPPAPIQYF. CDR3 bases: TGTACCAGCAGCCTCCCCCCCGCCCCCATTCAGTACTTC.

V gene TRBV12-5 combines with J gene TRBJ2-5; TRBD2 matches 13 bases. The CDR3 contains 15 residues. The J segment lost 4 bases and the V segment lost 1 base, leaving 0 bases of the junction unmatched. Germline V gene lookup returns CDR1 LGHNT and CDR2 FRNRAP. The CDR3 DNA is TGTGCTAGTGGTTTGGGGACTAGCGGGAGAGAGACCCAGTACTTC. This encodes CASGLGTSGRETQYF.

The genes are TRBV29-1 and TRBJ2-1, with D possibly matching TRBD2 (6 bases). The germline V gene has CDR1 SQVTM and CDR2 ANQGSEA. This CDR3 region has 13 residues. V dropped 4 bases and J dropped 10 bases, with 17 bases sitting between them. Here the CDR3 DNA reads TGCAGCGTTGTAGGATGGGGAGGCCCGGAGCAGTTCTTC. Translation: CSVVGWGGPEQFF.

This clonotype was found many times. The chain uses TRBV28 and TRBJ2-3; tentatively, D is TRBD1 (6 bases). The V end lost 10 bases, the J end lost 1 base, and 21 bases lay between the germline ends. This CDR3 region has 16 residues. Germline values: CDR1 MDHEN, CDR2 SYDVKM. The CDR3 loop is CATMTGLVWGTDTQYF. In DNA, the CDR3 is TGTGCCACGATGACAGGCCTAGTATGGGGCACAGATACGCAGTATTTT.

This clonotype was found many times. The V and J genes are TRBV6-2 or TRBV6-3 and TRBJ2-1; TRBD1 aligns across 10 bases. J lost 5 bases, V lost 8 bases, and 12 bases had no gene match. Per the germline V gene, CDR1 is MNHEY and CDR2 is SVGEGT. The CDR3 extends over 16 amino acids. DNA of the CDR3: TGTGCCAGCTCCCGTTTTGGGACAGGGGTGGACAATGAGCAGTTCTTC. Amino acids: CASSRFGTGVDNEQFF.

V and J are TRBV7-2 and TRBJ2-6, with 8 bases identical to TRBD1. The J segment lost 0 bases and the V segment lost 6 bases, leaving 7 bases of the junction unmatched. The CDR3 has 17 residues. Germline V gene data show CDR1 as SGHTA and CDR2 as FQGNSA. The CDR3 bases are TGTGCCAGCAGTTTTACAGGGGGAGCCTCTGGGGCCAACGTCCTGACTTTC. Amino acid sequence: CASSFTGGASGANVLTF.

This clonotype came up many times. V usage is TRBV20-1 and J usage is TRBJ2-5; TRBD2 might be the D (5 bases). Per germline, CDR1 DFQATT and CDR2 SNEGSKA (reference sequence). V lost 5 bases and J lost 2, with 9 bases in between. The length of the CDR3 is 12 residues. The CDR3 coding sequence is TGCAGTGCTGTCAGAGGGCAAGAGACCCAGTACTTC. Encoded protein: CSAVRGQETQYF.

DNA for the CDR3: TGTGCCAGCAATTCACAGCCAAGGGTTGATGAGCAGTTCTTC. Protein sequence: CASNSQPRVDEQFF. The chain joins TRBV9 to TRBJ2-1; D is unresolved. The CDR3 is 14 amino acids. Germline CDR1 and CDR2: SGDLS and YYNGEE. V lost 6 bases to trimming and J lost 8 bases, with 18 bases between them. Supplemented by reference TRBV9 and TRBJ2-1, the full variable domain reads DSGVTQTPKHLITATGQRVTLRCSPRSGDLSVYWYQQSLDQGLQFLIQYYNGEERAKGNILERFSAQQFPDLHSELNLSSLELGDSALYFCASNSQPRVDEQFFGPGTRLTVL.

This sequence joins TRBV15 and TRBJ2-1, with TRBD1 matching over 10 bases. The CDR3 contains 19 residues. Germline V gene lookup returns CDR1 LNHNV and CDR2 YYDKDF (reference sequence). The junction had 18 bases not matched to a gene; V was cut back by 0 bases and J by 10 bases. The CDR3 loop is CATSREAGQGSIYSYEQFF. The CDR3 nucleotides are TGTGCCACCAGCAGAGAGGCGGGACAGGGGTCAATTTACTCCTACGAGCAGTTCTTC.